This entry describes one T cell receptor (beta chain). This clone was seen once. Its antigen is still unknown. No base quality values were provided; no much bigger clone lies one nucleotide off. Whole blood was collected in K2EDTA tubes by collaborating institutions according to the institutions' own protocols. Collaborator samples were shipped for TCRbeta analysis as frozen whole blood, isolated PBMCs, or DNA extracted from either sample type. The data are from a study of blood T cell repertoires in COVID-19 (dated by TCRdb to about 2020). In the study overall: Collaborator samples came from the United States, Italy and Spain and covered acute and convalescent phases of COVID-19. A de-identified subject ID, COVID-19 status, age in years and sex were almost always included in the sample metadata. The samples were drawn from the first 160 participants of the ongoing ImmuneRACE study and from 1,254 subjects provided by 6 global collaborators. The material from the prospective study consisted of cDNA or gDNA derived from T cells, B-cell-depleted T cells, or PBMCs. Where available, HLA class I and class II types were taken from metadata supplied by the sample provider and were not determined by assay-based typing. Deeply sampled blood TCRbeta repertoires from subjects exposed to, actively infected with, or recovered from COVID-19 were included in the dataset. A freely available public database, intended as a resource for researchers studying the immune response to SARS-CoV-2, is where the repertoires were released. Study-wide conclusions, independent of this receptor: Clinical and demographic metadata were provided uncurated, with the amount varying by source and participant.

TCRbeta CDR3 regions were amplified from genomic DNA by means of the immunoSEQ Assay, a bias-controlled multiplex PCR. As for the original processing: The number of nucleated cells in each sample was estimated from the amplification of reference gene primers within the assay. To quantify the absolute abundance of each unique TCRbeta CDR3 rearrangement, sequence reads were collapsed and filtered. For each sample, productive Simpson clonality was calculated as the square root of Simpson's diversity index over productive rearrangements. This is the immuneACCESS table as TCRdb keeps it, with only in-frame sequences that have V and J called. A part of the clones is gone; compared with another copy, unresolved V genes explain less than half, and the rest is unexplained. The DNA was the basis for D and trimming; V, J and clone size are from that table. The sample table contains tens of thousands of clones; only one count was recorded for around 86% of them. The ten largest clones represent about 22% of the sample.

The CDR3 runs 14 amino acids, cysteine and valine included. The DNA shown is the 42-base CDR3, in frame from base 1. The V end gives up 6 bases and the J end 5 bases, leaving 10 bases in the junction not matched to a gene. In the germline V gene (reference sequence), CDR1 corresponds to MNHNY and CDR2 to SVGAGI. Recombination connected TRBV6-6 to TRBJ2-7; the junction holds 7 bases that match TRBD2. This clonotype originated in a woman aged 80 or over with acute or convalescent COVID-19. Sequencing was carried out using peripheral blood. The nucleotide sequence reads TGTGCCAGCAGCTTAGCGGGCGGAATAGACGAGCAGTACGTC. It translates as CASSLAGGIDEQYV.